Below are 20 T cell receptor beta chains sequenced from a single sample in a study of OX40 agonist ivuxolimab in advanced cancers. The protocol was immunoSEQ multiplex PCR, while the TCRdb copy is restricted to in-frame clones and leaves out a portion. The sample yields about 100,000 clones, 85% to 95% seen once. Material: CD4+ or CD8+ T cells sorted from blood, obtained in a trial of the OX40 agonist ivuxolimab. Receptors were obtained from an adult with an advanced solid tumor such as melanoma, head and neck, liver or kidney cancer.

This chain connects TRBV1 to TRBJ2-3; the DNA was not compared with TRBD2, the D call given in the table. TRBV1 is tagged as a pseudogene. The CDR3 has 15 amino acids. The CDR3 loop is CTSSQEEREGDTQYF. In DNA form, the CDR3 reads TGCACCAGCAGCCAAGAGGAGCGGGAAGGAGATACGCAGTATTTT.

The chain couples TRBV7-8 to TRBJ2-4; 8 positions match TRBD2. Germline V gene sequence: CDR1 SGHVS, CDR2 FQNEAQ. V lost 2 bases to trimming and J lost 3 bases; unmatched junction nucleotides: 12. The CDR3 has 18 amino acids. In nucleotides, the CDR3 is TGTGCCAGCAGCTTAAGTGTCGGTCTAGCGGGTTACAAAAACATTCAGTACTTC. It encodes CASSLSVGLAGYKNIQYF. The whole variable domain, filled in from reference TRBV7-8 and TRBJ2-4, reads GAGVSQSPRYKVAKRGQDVALRCDPISGHVSLFWYQQALGQGPEFLTYFQNEAQLDKSGLPSDRFFAERPEGSVSTLKIQRTQQEDSAVYLCASSLSVGLAGYKNIQYFGAGTRLSVL.

V gene TRBV6-1 combines with J gene TRBJ1-5; D gene unclear. Germline-derived CDR1 and CDR2 are MNHNS and SASEGT. Trimming shortened V by 10 bases and J by 0 bases, and 16 bases separated the two germline ends. The CDR3 contains 15 residues. Here the CDR3 DNA reads TGTGCCACCAGCCTCCAAAACCTTAGCAATCAGCCCCAGCATTTT. This gives the protein CATSLQNLSNQPQHF.

The rearrangement uses TRBV13 and TRBJ2-3, with TRBD2 matching over 12 bases. This CDR3 is 16 amino acids long. The V and J ends lost 5 bases and 6 bases, in that order; junction bases with no gene match: 9. CDR1 is PRHDT and CDR2 is FYEKMQ in the germline V gene (reference sequence). The CDR3 region has the DNA TGTGCCAGCAGCCAAAGGACTAGCGGGATTGGGGATACGCAGTATTTT. Its protein is CASSQRTSGIGDTQYF.

Of note for this clone: Other DNA sequences from this sample encode an identical CDR3 as well. This rearrangement joins TRBV29-1 to TRBJ2-5; the D gene is possibly TRBD2 (5 bases). This CDR3 region has 12 residues. CDR1 is SQVTM and CDR2 is ANQGSEA in the germline V gene. V was clipped by 3 bases and J by 4 bases, with 9 bases between them. CDR3 sequence (DNA): TGCAGCGTTGATACTAGTAGAGAGACCCAGTACTTC. The encoded protein is CSVDTSRETQYF.

The chain recombines TRBV7-8 with TRBJ1-2, with D possibly TRBD1 on 5 matching bases. CDR3 size: 14 residues. Trimming left V 4 bases short and J 5 bases short, with 14 bases between. Per the germline V gene, CDR1 is SGHVS and CDR2 is FQNEAQ. The CDR3 coding sequence is TGTGCCAGCAGCTCTACAGGAGCTGCTTATGGCTACACCTTC. Its protein product is CASSSTGAAYGYTF.

The chain joins TRBV10-1 to TRBJ2-1, with TRBD2 as a possible D gene (8 bases). The CDR3 length is 14 residues. The germline V gene has CDR1 WNHNN and CDR2 SYGVQD (reference sequence). V dropped 5 bases and J dropped 7 bases, with 15 bases sitting between them. For the CDR3, the DNA is TGCGCCAGCAGTCCGGGACAGCGGGGGAATGAGCAGTTCTTC. It encodes CASSPGQRGNEQFF.

The chain carries TRBV5-8 and TRBJ1-5, with D possibly being TRBD1 (5 bases). This CDR3 has 14 residues. The V and J ends lost 5 bases and 5 bases respectively, with 14 bases between them. Germline CDR1 SGHTS, CDR2 YDEGEE. CDR3 nucleotides: TGTGCCAGCAGGTCCAGACAGCTCGATCAGCCCCAGCATTTT. Translation: CASRSRQLDQPQHF.

This clone has only a few counts. V usage is TRBV6-1 and J usage is TRBJ1-2; D uncertain. V was pared by 6 bases and J by 8 bases, with 13 bases between. The CDR3 is made up of 12 amino acids. CDR1 is MNHNS, CDR2 SASEGT, per germline. The DNA for the CDR3 is TGTGCCAGCAGCGGCCGGATGGAGGGCTACACCTTC. As protein: CASSGRMEGYTF.

For the CDR3, the DNA is TGTGCCAGCAGCGTCGGGACGGAAGCTAACTATGGCTACACCTTC. Amino acids: CASSVGTEANYGYTF. The chain links TRBV9 to TRBJ1-2, with D perhaps TRBD1 (5 bases). CDR3 length: 15 residues. The ends were cut back, 2 bases at V and 0 bases at J, with 11 bases in the middle. Germline CDR1 SGDLS, CDR2 YYNGEE.

This chain links TRBV7-9 with TRBJ2-3; 12 bases fit TRBD2. Per germline, CDR1 SEHNR and CDR2 FQNEAQ (reference sequence). Trimming cost V 0 bases and J 4 bases; bases outside gene matches: 8. The CDR3 consists of 18 residues. The CDR3, as DNA: TGTGCCAGCAGCTTAGCGAGTGGGACTAGCGGGTTCTCAGATACGCAGTATTTT. Amino acids: CASSLASGTSGFSDTQYF.

This chain uses TRBV4-2 with TRBJ2-1; weak D call: TRBD1 (5 bases). From germline, CDR1 is LGHNA and CDR2 YNFKEQ. The CDR3 consists of 15 residues. The V and J ends lost 4 bases and 9 bases respectively, with 19 bases between them. CDR3 sequence (DNA): TGTGCCAGCAGCCCGTTGGTAGCAGGGTCCGGTGAGCAGTTCTTC. Its translation is CASSPLVAGSGEQFF.

This clone has only one observation. The chain has TRBV6-1 and TRBJ1-2; D unresolved. The CDR3 contains 12 residues. V was trimmed by 6 bases and J by 4 bases, leaving 9 bases between them. Per the germline V gene, CDR1 is MNHNS and CDR2 is SASEGT. The CDR3 here is CASRPHSYGYTF. The DNA of the CDR3 is TGTGCCAGCAGACCCCATAGCTATGGCTACACCTTC.

The chain carries TRBV5-4 and TRBJ2-5; D is perhaps TRBD1 (6 bases). The CDR3 totals 16 residues. V lost 0 bases and J lost 5, with 17 bases in between. Germline V gives CDR1 SGHNT, CDR2 YYREEE (reference sequence). CDR3 amino acids: CASSLAGQKGIETQYF. The CDR3 DNA reads TGTGCCAGCAGCTTGGCTGGACAGAAGGGAATTGAGACCCAGTACTTC.

Comment on this clone: One end of the junction varies from germline; a read error may be responsible. The V gene is TRBV30, the J gene TRBJ2-4, with TRBD1 matching over 7 bases. Germline V gene sequence: CDR1 GTSNPN, CDR2 SVGIG (reference sequence). The CDR3 runs 15 residues. CDR3 DNA: TGTGCTTGGAAAGGGGGCTCTCTAGCCAAAAACATTCAGTACTTC. Its protein product is CAWKGGSLAKNIQYF. Full variable domain (rest looked up from reference TRBV30 and TRBJ2-4): SQTIHQWPATLVQPVGSPLSLECTVEGTSNPNLYWYRQAAGRGLQLLFYSVGIGQISSEVPQNLSASRPQDRQFILSSKKLLLSDSGFYLCAWKGGSLAKNIQYFGAGTRLSVL.

The chain combines TRBV7-9 with TRBJ1-5; no clear D gene. Trimming shortened V by 1 base and J by 5 bases, and 3 bases separated the two germline ends. The CDR3 runs 12 residues. Germline CDR1 SEHNR, CDR2 FQNEAQ (reference sequence). CDR3 loop: CASSLDHQPQHF. The DNA of the CDR3 is TGTGCCAGCAGCTTAGACCATCAGCCCCAGCATTTT.

The V call is TRBV30, the J call TRBJ2-7; 8 nucleotides align to TRBD1. The germline CDR1 and CDR2 sequences are GTSNPN and SVGIG (reference sequence). With V trimmed by 5 bases and J by 3 bases, 6 bases remained unmatched. This CDR3 has 13 residues. CDR3 sequence: CAWAGQGGYEQYF. The CDR3 nucleotides are TGTGCCTGGGCCGGACAGGGTGGCTACGAGCAGTACTTC. Full variable domain (outside the CDR3, taken from reference TRBV30 and TRBJ2-7): SQTIHQWPATLVQPVGSPLSLECTVEGTSNPNLYWYRQAAGRGLQLLFYSVGIGQISSEVPQNLSASRPQDRQFILSSKKLLLSDSGFYLCAWAGQGGYEQYFGPGTRLTVT.

The chain combines TRBV14 with TRBJ1-2, with a possible D match to TRBD1 (5 bases). The CDR3 consists of 14 residues. Trimming stripped 0 bases from V and 8 bases from J, with 13 bases between. CDR1 is SGHDN and CDR2 is FVKESK in the germline V gene. The CDR3 DNA sequence: TGTGCCAGCAGCCAAGAATTTCAGGGAAGCGGCTACACCTTC. The encoded protein is CASSQEFQGSGYTF.

The chain has TRBV6-1 and TRBJ2-7; D remains unclear. This CDR3 has 12 residues. Germline CDR1 is MNHNS and CDR2 is SASEGT. V lost 3 bases and J lost 4, with 7 bases in between. The CDR3 sequence is CASSDEIYEQYF. CDR3 coding DNA: TGTGCCAGCAGTGACGAAATATACGAGCAGTACTTC.

This rearrangement joins TRBV30 to TRBJ1-2; D not resolved. Germline values: CDR1 GTSNPN, CDR2 SVGIG (reference sequence). V lost 1 base to trimming and J lost 6 bases, with 9 bases between them. CDR3 size: 12 residues. CDR3 amino acids: CAWSALGNGYTF. The CDR3 coding sequence is TGTGCCTGGAGTGCTTTGGGAAATGGCTACACCTTC.